A single sample is the source of the 2 T cell receptor beta chains below, sequenced in a study of regulatory T cells in long-lasting Graves disease. Time point denoted: persistent/refractory GD, antithyroid drugs over 5 years with positive TRAb. Construction of the TCR library relied on RNA isolated from PBMCs. Researchers made TCR beta libraries by using iRepertoire HTBI primers and running Arm-PCR on CDR3 regions. One entry per CDR3 protein, called by TCRdb with MiXCR from the multiplex PCR reads. Here the sample spans roughly 450,000 distinct CDR3 sequences, under 25% being singletons. Sequencing used peripheral blood mononuclear cells (PBMCs), obtained when the disease was refractory, from a patient treated with antithyroid drugs. The receptors derive from a female donor with Graves disease.

V and J are TRBV28 and TRBJ2-5; D not resolved. With 2 bases removed from V and 3 bases from J, the gap between germline ends came to 7 bases. CDR3 length: 13 residues. Looked up from germline, CDR1 is MDHEN and CDR2 is SYDVKM. The CDR3 nucleotides are TGTGCCAGCAGTTTACCAAGTAAAGAGACCCAGTACTTC. Translated: CASSLPSKETQYF.

The sample holds a few counts of this clonotype. The chain couples TRBV24-1 to TRBJ2-7, with 9 bases identical to TRBD1. From germline, CDR1 is KGHDR and CDR2 SFDVKD. The CDR3 has 14 residues. With V trimmed by 9 bases and J by 2 bases, 7 bases remained unmatched. DNA for the CDR3: TGTGCCACCGAACCGGGACAGGGTACCTACGAGCAGTACTTC. It translates to CATEPGQGTYEQYF.